Presented here are 20 T cell receptor beta chains from one specimen sequenced in a study of T-cell reconstitution after alpha-beta-depleted transplantation in children. Unique molecular identifiers were built into the TCRbeta library. Each CDR3 protein is one row after TCRdb ran MiXCR on the PCR reads. The sample lists 600,000 to 700,000 distinct CDR3 sequences; over 15% were seen once. Sequencing used PBMCs from the stem cell graft donor, obtained from the stem cell graft. The receptors come from a human donor who donated a stem cell graft to a child with acute myeloid leukemia.

This clonotype has ten or more counts. The rearrangement uses TRBV6-5 and TRBJ2-1, with TRBD2 matching 10 bases. Trimming cost V 2 bases and J 5 bases; bases outside gene matches: 3. Germline CDR1 MNHEY, CDR2 SVGAGI. This CDR3 comprises 15 residues. The CDR3 loop reads CASSYGAGGNNEQFF. The CDR3 DNA follows: TGTGCCAGCAGTTACGGAGCGGGGGGGAACAATGAGCAGTTCTTC.

V usage is TRBV28 and J usage is TRBJ2-3, with D perhaps matching TRBD2 (7 bases). The CDR3 contains 17 residues. The V end lost 5 bases, the J end lost 2 bases, and 20 bases lay between the germline ends. Looked up from germline, CDR1 is MDHEN and CDR2 is SYDVKM. Here the CDR3 reads CASSPGKGGAYTDTQYF. The DNA of the CDR3 is TGTGCCAGCAGTCCTGGAAAAGGGGGGGCCTACACAGATACGCAGTATTTT.

This clonotype showed up just a few times. V is TRBV6-2 or TRBV6-3 and J is TRBJ2-1, with D possibly TRBD2 on 7 matching bases. Trimming took 5 bases from V and 5 from J, leaving 22 bases between them. The germline CDR1 and CDR2 sequences are MNHEY and SVGEGT. The CDR3 runs to 17 residues. CDR3: CASSAGGAGVTNNEQFF. As DNA, the CDR3 is TGTGCCAGCAGTGCTGGGGGCGCGGGGGTAACCAACAATGAGCAGTTCTTC.

This clonotype was seen ten or more times. The rearrangement uses TRBV20-1 and TRBJ2-1; 12 bases are a match to TRBD1. The J segment lost 0 bases and the V segment lost 3 bases, leaving 3 bases of the junction unmatched. Germline-derived CDR1 and CDR2 are DFQATT and SNEGSKA (reference sequence). This CDR3 comprises 16 residues. The CDR3 here is CSARGDRGLSYNEQFF. CDR3 coding DNA: TGCAGTGCTAGGGGGGACAGGGGGCTCTCCTACAATGAGCAGTTCTTC.

This clonotype was seen many times. V usage is TRBV24-1 and J usage is TRBJ2-7, with 7 bases identical to TRBD1. Germline CDR1 and CDR2: KGHDR and SFDVKD. V lost 3 bases, J lost 2 bases, and 3 bases stayed unmatched. There are 14 residues in the CDR3. CDR3 sequence reads: CATSDPGQPYEQYF. The DNA for the CDR3 is TGTGCCACCAGTGATCCGGGACAGCCCTACGAGCAGTACTTC.

The chain uses TRBV5-4 and TRBJ2-3, with a possible D match to TRBD2 (6 bases). CDR1 is SGHNT and CDR2 is YYREEE in the germline V gene (reference sequence). The CDR3 runs to 19 residues. V was cut by 4 bases and J by 0 bases, with 24 bases left in between. CDR3 sequence: CASSTSRDSRHPSTDTQYF. The CDR3 region has the DNA TGTGCCAGCAGCACCTCCCGGGACTCGCGGCACCCTAGCACAGATACGCAGTATTTT. The whole variable domain, remainder taken from reference TRBV5-4 and TRBJ2-3, is ETGVTQSPTHLIKTRGQQVTLRCSSQSGHNTVSWYQQALGQGPQFIFQYYREEENGRGNFPPRFSGLQFPNYSSELNVNALELDDSALYLCASSTSRDSRHPSTDTQYFGPGTRLTVL.

This clonotype was seen at least ten times. The rearrangement links TRBV9 to TRBJ2-4; D might be TRBD1 (6 bases). CDR1 and CDR2 from the germline V gene are SGDLS and YYNGEE. V was trimmed by 3 bases and J by 1 base, leaving 8 bases between them. The CDR3 length is 14 residues. The CDR3 bases are TGTGCCAGCAGCGCAACAGGGGCCAAAAACATTCAGTACTTC. Translation gives CASSATGAKNIQYF.

The rearrangement joins TRBV4-3 to TRBJ1-2; the match to TRBD1 covers 8 bases. The CDR3 is 15 amino acids. From germline, CDR1 is LGHNA and CDR2 YSLEER. The V gene end was trimmed by 4 bases and the J gene end by 7 bases; junction bases not matched to a gene: 11. The chain's CDR3 is CASSPGQGSPFGYTF. The CDR3 bases are TGCGCCAGCAGCCCCGGACAGGGAAGTCCTTTTGGCTACACCTTC.

The V call is TRBV5-1, the J call TRBJ2-1, with D tentatively TRBD1 (6 bases). The ends were cut back, 0 bases at V and 0 bases at J, with 10 bases in the middle. Germline CDR1 and CDR2: SGHRS and YFSETQ. The CDR3 spans 16 residues. Here the CDR3 DNA reads TGCGCCAGCAGCTTGGCCCCGGACAGCTCCTACAATGAGCAGTTCTTC. It translates to CASSLAPDSSYNEQFF.

This clonotype was seen repeatedly, ten times or more. The chain is built from TRBV7-3 and TRBJ2-2, with a tentative D call TRBD2 (5 bases). This CDR3 has 14 amino acids. Per the germline V gene, CDR1 is SGHTA and CDR2 is FQGTGA. The V end was cut by 5 bases, the J end by 1 base, with 8 bases between. CDR3 sequence (DNA): TGTGCCAGCAGCCCCGCGGGGAACACCGGGGAGCTGTTTTTT. Its protein product is CASSPAGNTGELFF.

The sample holds many counts of this clonotype. This chain joins TRBV12-3 or TRBV12-4 and TRBJ1-5; TRBD1 might be the D (6 bases). The length of the CDR3 is 14 residues. Between the trimmed V and J ends, which lost 2 bases and 3 bases, there was a span of 8 bases. CDR3 protein: CASSLTGNNQPQHF. In nucleotides, the CDR3 is TGTGCCAGCAGTTTAACAGGGAACAATCAGCCCCAGCATTTT.

There are many counts of this clonotype. The CDR3, as DNA: TGCGCCAGCAGTGAATGGGATAACTATGGCTACACCTTC. Translation: CASSEWDNYGYTF. The V and J genes are TRBV10-2 and TRBJ1-2; no clear D. Germline V gene lookup returns CDR1 WSHSY and CDR2 SAAADI. V was clipped by 3 bases and J by 1 base, with 6 bases between them. This CDR3 spans 13 amino acids.

This clonotype has ten or more counts. V gene TRBV20-1 combines with J gene TRBJ1-1; 8 bases agree with TRBD1. This CDR3 contains 11 residues. Germline values: CDR1 DFQATT, CDR2 SNEGSKA (reference sequence). The junction had 5 bases not matched to a gene; V was cut back by 6 bases and J by 8 bases. CDR3 protein: CSANRDREAFF. For the CDR3, the DNA is TGCAGTGCCAACCGGGACAGGGAAGCTTTCTTT.

This clonotype was recorded at least ten times. The genes are TRBV12-3 or TRBV12-4 and TRBJ1-4, with unresolved D. The CDR3 contains 13 residues. Trimming took off 6 bases at V and 5 bases at J, with 10 bases between the two ends. The CDR3 spells CASSSDRNEKLFF. DNA of the CDR3: TGTGCCAGCAGCAGCGACCGGAATGAAAAACTGTTTTTT.

This chain joins TRBV29-1 and TRBJ1-1; D not resolved. The germline V gene has CDR1 SQVTM and CDR2 ANQGSEA. The CDR3 runs 12 residues. V was trimmed by 3 bases and J by 6 bases, leaving 11 bases between them. The CDR3 loop is CSVEAGDPEAFF. The DNA of the CDR3 is TGCAGCGTTGAGGCAGGAGACCCTGAAGCTTTCTTT. The entire variable domain, with the rest obtained from reference TRBV29-1 and TRBJ1-1, is as follows: SAVISQKPSRDICQRGTSLTIQCQVDSQVTMMFWYRQQPGQSLTLIATANQGSEATYESGFVIDKFPISRPNLTFSTLTVSNMSPEDSSIYLCSVEAGDPEAFFGQGTRLTVV.

This clonotype was observed many times. The rearrangement links TRBV29-1 to TRBJ1-4; no definite D call. Germline V gene data show CDR1 as SQVTM and CDR2 as ANQGSEA. Trimming cost V 4 bases and J 8 bases, with 8 bases left between them. CDR3 length: 11 amino acids. CDR3: CSVAGGEKLFF. CDR3 DNA: TGCAGCGTTGCGGGCGGGGAAAAACTGTTTTTT.

Concerning this clonotype itself: With a much larger clone just one base away, this may be a read error. It is likely a read error, because the conserved phenylalanine at the end of the CDR3 is missing. V is TRBV25-1 and J is TRBJ1-1, with D tentatively TRBD1 (6 bases). This CDR3 is 13 amino acids long. Germline-derived CDR1 and CDR2 are MGHDK and SYGVNS. The V end was cut by 4 bases, the J end by 7 bases, with 13 bases between. CDR3 coding DNA: TGTGCCAGCAGTGGCCAGGGGAAAGGTGAAGCTTTCTAT. This translates into CASSGQGKGEAFY.

This rearrangement joins TRBV7-2 to TRBJ2-1; the match to TRBD2 covers 7 bases. The J segment lost 8 bases and the V segment lost 0 bases, leaving 22 bases of the junction unmatched. The CDR3 is 20 residues long. Germline lookup yields CDR1 SGHTA and CDR2 FQGNSA. The chain's CDR3 is CASSLAGSRASGLPGDEQFF. For the CDR3, the DNA is TGTGCCAGCAGCTTAGCAGGCTCTAGGGCTAGCGGCCTCCCCGGAGATGAGCAGTTCTTC. Full variable domain (missing parts from reference TRBV7-2 and TRBJ2-1): GAGVSQSPSNKVTEKGKDVELRCDPISGHTALYWYRQSLGQGLEFLIYFQGNSAPDKSGLPSDRFSAERTGGSVSTLTIQRTQQEDSAVYLCASSLAGSRASGLPGDEQFFGPGTRLTVL.

V is TRBV7-2 and J is TRBJ1-4, with D unresolved. V was trimmed by 2 bases and J by 11 bases, leaving 12 bases between them. The CDR3 is made up of 13 amino acids. CDR1 is SGHTA, CDR2 FQGNSA, per germline. CDR3 sequence (DNA): TGTGCCAGCAGCTTATCGAGGGAACAGAAACTGTTTTTT. Encoded protein: CASSLSREQKLFF.

This clonotype has at least ten counts. The rearrangement uses TRBV10-3 and TRBJ1-3; TRBD1 agrees at 10 bases. J gave up 2 bases and V 4 bases, and 5 bases lay outside the gene matches. This CDR3 has 16 amino acids. From germline, CDR1 is ENHRY and CDR2 SYGVKD. This chain's CDR3 is CAISAEGTGAGNTIYF. CDR3 DNA sequence: TGTGCCATCAGTGCGGAAGGGACAGGGGCTGGAAACACCATATATTTT.